The 26 T cell receptor beta chains below were found in one sample sequenced in a study of blood T cells in healthy people across ages. Using a J-beta primer mix together with a sample-barcoded 5' primer, a second PCR was run for roughly 6 to 11 cycles. Each CDR3 protein is one row after TCRdb ran MiXCR on the 5' RACE reads. The repertoire holds 750,000 to 950,000 distinct CDR3 sequences, around 25% seen once, with 3% in the top ten. A further study also used this sample, focusing on T cells of mothers and their children.

Sequencing used blood. These receptors were collected from a boy between 10 and 17 years old in good health.

This clonotype showed up just a few times. The rearrangement links TRBV7-6 to TRBJ2-7; TRBD2 matches 8 bases. The junction had 12 bases not matched to a gene; V was cut back by 5 bases and J by 6 bases. Germline V gene sequence: CDR1 SGHVS, CDR2 FNYEAQ. This CDR3 region has 15 residues. The CDR3 here is CASSPPGGGTSEQYF. CDR3 sequence (DNA): TGTGCCAGCAGCCCTCCGGGGGGAGGGACTAGCGAGCAGTACTTC.

This clonotype has ten or more counts. This rearrangement joins TRBV7-9 to TRBJ1-5; 8 bases agree with TRBD1. V dropped 3 bases and J dropped 6; count of bases not matched to a gene: 4. Germline values: CDR1 SEHNR, CDR2 FQNEAQ (reference sequence). The CDR3 consists of 14 residues. CDR3 protein: CASSFQGAGQPQHF. DNA of the CDR3: TGTGCCAGCAGCTTCCAGGGGGCTGGTCAGCCCCAGCATTTT.

This clonotype showed up just a few times. The V call is TRBV10-3, the J call TRBJ2-2; a weak D match, TRBD2 (6 bases). Looked up from germline, CDR1 is ENHRY and CDR2 is SYGVKD. Trimming pared 10 bases from V and 0 bases from J, leaving 12 bases between. The CDR3 covers 14 residues. The DNA for the CDR3 is TGTGCCACAGGGACTGGGACGAACACCGGGGAGCTGTTTTTT. Its translation is CATGTGTNTGELFF.

The chain recombines TRBV4-1 with TRBJ2-5; D remains ambiguous. The CDR3 consists of 13 residues. Germline V gene data show CDR1 as MGHRA and CDR2 as YSYEKL. Trimming removed 1 base at V and 5 bases at J, with 8 bases between. CDR3 DNA: TGCGCCAGCAGCCAAGGGATTAGGGAGACCCAGTACTTC. Residues: CASSQGIRETQYF.

CDR3 in DNA: TGTGCCAGCAGCGTAGCGGGACTAACCGCCCAAGAGACCCAGTACTTC. It codes for CASSVAGLTAQETQYF. The genes are TRBV9 and TRBJ2-5, with 7 bases fitting TRBD2. The CDR3 contains 16 residues. Germline-derived CDR1 and CDR2 are SGDLS and YYNGEE. J gave up 1 base and V 0 bases, and 6 bases lay outside the gene matches.

This chain uses TRBV7-8 with TRBJ1-4; 7 nucleotides line up with TRBD1. This CDR3 is 15 amino acids long. The trim removed 5 bases at V and 0 bases at J, leaving 3 bases unmatched. Looked up from germline, CDR1 is SGHVS and CDR2 is FQNEAQ. The CDR3 coding sequence is TGTGCCAGCAGCATTACAGGGGCAACTAATGAAAAACTGTTTTTT. This encodes CASSITGATNEKLFF. Looking up the rest from reference TRBV7-8 and TRBJ1-4 gives the full variable domain: GAGVSQSPRYKVAKRGQDVALRCDPISGHVSLFWYQQALGQGPEFLTYFQNEAQLDKSGLPSDRFFAERPEGSVSTLKIQRTQQEDSAVYLCASSITGATNEKLFFGSGTQLSVL.

The chain is built from TRBV25-1 and TRBJ2-1, with TRBD2 identical over 8 bases. This CDR3 has 16 residues. Trimming took 1 base from V and 4 from J; bases not matched to a gene: 6. CDR1 is MGHDK and CDR2 is SYGVNS in the germline V gene. CDR3: CASSEFERGNYNEQFF. DNA for the CDR3: TGTGCCAGCAGTGAATTTGAGCGGGGGAATTACAATGAGCAGTTCTTC.

This clonotype was counted between two and nine times. This chain connects TRBV9 to TRBJ1-5, with 10 bases that match TRBD1. Per germline, CDR1 SGDLS and CDR2 YYNGEE. Losses at the gene ends were 4 bases for V and 3 bases for J; bases not matched to a gene: 4. The CDR3 runs to 15 residues. The CDR3 DNA reads TGTGCCAGCAGCTTCGGACAGGGGGACAATCAGCCCCAGCATTTT. Residues: CASSFGQGDNQPQHF.

This clonotype was observed a handful of times. The rearrangement links TRBV30 to TRBJ2-5, with no clear D. The end of the DNA is better explained by TRBJ2-1, so the J call may be wrong. The CDR3 runs 11 residues. The germline gives CDR1 GTSNPN, CDR2 SVGIG (reference sequence). CDR3 bases: TGTGCCTGGAGTGTTAGCCCTGAGCAGTTCTTC. This sequence encodes CAWSVSPEQFF.

This clonotype has only a few counts. This CDR3 is CSAREAGHGSFYEQYF. For the CDR3, the DNA is TGCAGTGCTAGGGAAGCCGGACATGGATCCTTCTACGAGCAGTACTTC. The chain combines TRBV20-1 with TRBJ2-7, with D possibly TRBD1 on 5 matching bases. The V end was cut by 3 bases, the J end by 3 bases, with 21 bases between. This CDR3 has 16 residues. The germline V gene encodes CDR1 DFQATT and CDR2 SNEGSKA (reference sequence).

This clonotype was counted only a few times. The chain employs TRBV12-3 or TRBV12-4 and TRBJ1-3; D is uncertain. V dropped 7 bases and J dropped 9 bases, with 10 bases sitting between them. This CDR3 is 11 amino acids long. CDR3 nucleotides: TGTGCCAGCAAGGCAGAGCCCACCATATATTTT. Its protein product is CASKAEPTIYF.

V and J are TRBV9 and TRBJ2-5; D gene ambiguous. CDR3 length: 14 residues. V dropped 4 bases and J dropped 4 bases, with 14 bases sitting between them. The germline V gene encodes CDR1 SGDLS and CDR2 YYNGEE. CDR3 region: CASSPTSRSETQYF. The CDR3 region has the DNA TGTGCCAGCAGCCCGACATCCAGGTCAGAGACCCAGTACTTC.

This clonotype was picked up a small number of times. The V gene is TRBV4-1, the J gene TRBJ2-5, with TRBD2 identical over 11 bases. The V and J ends lost 9 bases and 5 bases, in that order; junction bases with no gene match: 8. The CDR3 loop spans 14 amino acids. Germline CDR1 is MGHRA and CDR2 is YSYEKL. In DNA, the CDR3 is TGCGCCAGTGGTAGCGGGGGGGCCTCGGAGACCCAGTACTTC. As protein: CASGSGGASETQYF.

The V call is TRBV6-2 or TRBV6-3, the J call TRBJ1-1; 9 bases fit TRBD1. The germline V gene encodes CDR1 MNHEY and CDR2 SVGEGT. Trimming took 5 bases from V and 4 from J; bases not matched to a gene: 5. The CDR3 is 14 amino acids. CDR3 protein: CASSTGQGVTEAFF. CDR3 coding DNA: TGTGCCAGCAGTACGGGACAGGGAGTCACTGAAGCTTTCTTT.

A few counts support this clonotype. The chain recombines TRBV7-9 with TRBJ2-4, with D perhaps TRBD1 (5 bases). Trimming stripped 2 bases from V and 8 bases from J, with 10 bases between. Germline V gives CDR1 SEHNR, CDR2 FQNEAQ (reference sequence). The CDR3 is 13 residues long. The CDR3, as DNA: TGTGCCAGCAGCTTAAGCAGGGCGGACATTCAGTACTTC. This gives the protein CASSLSRADIQYF.

V gene TRBV9 combines with J gene TRBJ2-2, with D tentatively TRBD1 (5 bases). Trimming left V 4 bases short and J 1 base short, with 14 bases between. The CDR3 spans 16 residues. Germline lookup yields CDR1 SGDLS and CDR2 YYNGEE. Here the CDR3 reads CASSSKGKVNTGELFF. In DNA, the CDR3 is TGTGCCAGCAGCTCCAAGGGGAAAGTGAACACCGGGGAGCTGTTTTTT.

This chain uses TRBV15 with TRBJ1-4, with unresolved D. The CDR3 extends over 14 amino acids. V gave up 3 bases and J gave up 4 bases, with 9 bases separating them. Per germline, CDR1 LNHNV and CDR2 YYDKDF (reference sequence). Here the CDR3 reads CATSRWGNNEKLFF. The CDR3 nucleotides are TGTGCCACCAGCAGGTGGGGAAATAATGAAAAACTGTTTTTT. Drawing the rest from reference TRBV15 and TRBJ1-4, the complete variable domain is DAMVIQNPRYQVTQFGKPVTLSCSQTLNHNVMYWYQQKSSQAPKLLFHYYDKDFNNEADTPDNFQSRRPNTSFCFLDIRSPGLGDTAMYLCATSRWGNNEKLFFGSGTQLSVL.

The chain links TRBV11-3 to TRBJ2-3; tentatively, D is TRBD2 (7 bases). The CDR3 extends over 16 amino acids. Germline V gene data show CDR1 as SGHNT and CDR2 as YENEEA. Deletions cut 1 base from V and 6 bases from J, with 17 bases between. CDR3 region: CASSLGRVGRGDTQYF. CDR3 in DNA: TGTGCCAGCAGCTTAGGACGGGTAGGGAGGGGGGATACGCAGTATTTT. Based on the CDR3 plus reference TRBV11-3 and TRBJ2-3, the full variable domain is EAGVVQSPRYKIIEKKQPVAFWCNPISGHNTLYWYLQNLGQGPELLIRYENEEAVDDSQLPKDRFSAERLKGVDSTLKIQPAELGDSAVYLCASSLGRVGRGDTQYFGPGTRLTVL.

This rearrangement joins TRBV6-1 to TRBJ2-5; no definite D call. Between the trimmed V and J ends, which lost 1 base and 5 bases, there was a span of 11 bases. The germline V gene has CDR1 MNHNS and CDR2 SASEGT. The CDR3 is 14 amino acids. The CDR3 spells CASSEGFEEETQYF. The CDR3 DNA reads as TGTGCCAGCAGTGAAGGGTTCGAAGAGGAGACCCAGTACTTC.

The chain recombines TRBV18 with TRBJ2-5; 8 bases fit TRBD2. Germline assignment: CDR1 KGHSH and CDR2 LQKENI. V lost 2 bases to trimming and J lost 2 bases; unmatched junction nucleotides: 4. The CDR3 covers 15 residues. CDR3 in DNA: TGTGCCAGCTCACCAACGGGGGGGCGACAAGAGACCCAGTACTTC. Residues: CASSPTGGRQETQYF.

The V call is TRBV7-9, the J call TRBJ2-6; 8 bases line up with TRBD1. The CDR3 has 18 residues. The germline V gene encodes CDR1 SEHNR and CDR2 FQNEAQ (reference sequence). The J segment lost 0 bases and the V segment lost 5 bases, leaving 9 bases of the junction unmatched. The CDR3 region is CASSPRWDRSSGANVLTF. In DNA, the CDR3 is TGTGCCAGCAGCCCGAGATGGGACAGGAGCTCTGGGGCCAACGTCCTGACTTTC.

The V and J genes are TRBV29-1 and TRBJ1-5; D is unresolved. The V gene's germline CDR1 is SQVTM and CDR2 ANQGSEA. CDR3 length: 14 residues. The V end was cut by 6 bases, the J end by 6 bases, with 18 bases between. The CDR3 nucleotides are TGCAGCGTCGGAAGGGTGTTAGGGCGTCAGCCCCAGCATTTT. It translates to CSVGRVLGRQPQHF.

This clonotype was recorded a few times. The chain recombines TRBV14 with TRBJ1-1, with D unresolved. This CDR3 is 13 amino acids long. Germline CDR1 and CDR2: SGHDN and FVKESK. The V gene lost 4 bases and the J gene lost 1 base, with 7 bases spanning the gap. The CDR3 DNA is TGTGCCAGCAGCCGGCATCGGAACACTGAAGCTTTCTTT. Protein: CASSRHRNTEAFF.

This clonotype was observed a few times. This chain uses TRBV7-9 with TRBJ2-1; possible D gene TRBD2, 6 bases. Gene TRBJ2-5 matches the end of the DNA better, so the J call may be wrong. This CDR3 spans 14 amino acids. Germline V lookup: CDR1 SEHNR, CDR2 FQNEAQ (reference sequence). Here the CDR3 reads CASSPIGLRETQYF. CDR3 nucleotide sequence: TGTGCCAGCAGCCCAATCGGACTAAGGGAGACCCAGTACTTC.

This clonotype was recorded a few times. The chain joins TRBV24-1 to TRBJ2-7; 8 bases fit TRBD1. The CDR3 has 13 residues. CDR1 KGHDR and CDR2 SFDVKD come from the germline V gene. After removal of 4 bases from V and 6 bases from J, the junction contained 4 bases not matched to a gene. CDR3 sequence reads: CATSDPGTGEQYF. As DNA, the CDR3 is TGTGCCACCAGTGACCCCGGGACAGGCGAGCAGTACTTC.

The chain links TRBV6-5 to TRBJ1-4, with 10 bases lining up with TRBD1. Germline V gene data show CDR1 as MNHEY and CDR2 as SVGAGI. With 6 bases clipped from V and 8 bases from J, the junction kept 9 bases outside the gene matches. The CDR3 extends over 15 amino acids. The CDR3 bases are TGTGCCAGCAGCCGGGTCCGGGACAGGGGAGAAAAACTGTTTTTT. Protein sequence: CASSRVRDRGEKLFF.